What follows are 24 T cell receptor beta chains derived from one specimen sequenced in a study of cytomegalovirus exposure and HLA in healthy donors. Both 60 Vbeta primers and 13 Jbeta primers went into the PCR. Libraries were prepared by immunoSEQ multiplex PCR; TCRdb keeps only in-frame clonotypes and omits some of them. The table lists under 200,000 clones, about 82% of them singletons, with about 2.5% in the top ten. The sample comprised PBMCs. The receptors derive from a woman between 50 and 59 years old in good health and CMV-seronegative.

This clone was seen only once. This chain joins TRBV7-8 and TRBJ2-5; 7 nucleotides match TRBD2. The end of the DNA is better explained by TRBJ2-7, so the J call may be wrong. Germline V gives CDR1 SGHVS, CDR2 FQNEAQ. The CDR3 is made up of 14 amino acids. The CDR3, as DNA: TGTGCCAGCAGCTTGGGTGGGGGGGAGTACGAGCAGTACTTC. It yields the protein CASSLGGGEYEQYF.

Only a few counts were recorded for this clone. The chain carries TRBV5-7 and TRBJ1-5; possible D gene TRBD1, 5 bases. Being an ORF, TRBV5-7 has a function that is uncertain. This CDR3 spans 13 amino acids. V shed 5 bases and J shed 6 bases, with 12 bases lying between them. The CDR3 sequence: CASRSGEGQPQHF. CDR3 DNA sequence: TGTGCCAGCAGGTCGGGGGAGGGTCAGCCCCAGCATTTT.

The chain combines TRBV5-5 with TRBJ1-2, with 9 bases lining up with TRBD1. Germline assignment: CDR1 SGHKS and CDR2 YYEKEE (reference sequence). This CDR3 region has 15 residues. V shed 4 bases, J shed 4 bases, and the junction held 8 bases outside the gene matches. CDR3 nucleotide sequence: TGTGCCAGCAGCCTCTACAGGGGGCTGGGCTATGGCTACACCTTC. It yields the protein CASSLYRGLGYGYTF.

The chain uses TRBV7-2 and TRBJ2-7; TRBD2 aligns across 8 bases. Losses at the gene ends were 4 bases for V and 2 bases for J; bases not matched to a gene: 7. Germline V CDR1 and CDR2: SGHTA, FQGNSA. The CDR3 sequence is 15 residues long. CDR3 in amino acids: CASSSTSVQPYEQYF. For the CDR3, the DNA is TGTGCCAGCAGCTCGACTAGCGTACAACCCTACGAGCAGTACTTC.

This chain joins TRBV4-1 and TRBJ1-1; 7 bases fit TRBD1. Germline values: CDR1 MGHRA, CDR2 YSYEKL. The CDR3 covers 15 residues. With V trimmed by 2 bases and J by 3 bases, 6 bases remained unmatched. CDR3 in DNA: TGCGCCAGCAGCCAAAGACAGGGAGTAGACACTGAAGCTTTCTTT. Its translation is CASSQRQGVDTEAFF.

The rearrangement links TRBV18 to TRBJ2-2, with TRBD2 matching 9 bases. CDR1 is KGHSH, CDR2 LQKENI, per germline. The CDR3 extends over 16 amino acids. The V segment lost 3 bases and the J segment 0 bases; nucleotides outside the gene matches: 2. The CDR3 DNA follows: TGTGCCAGCTCACCCCGGACTAGCGCGAACACCGGGGAGCTGTTTTTT. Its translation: CASSPRTSANTGELFF.

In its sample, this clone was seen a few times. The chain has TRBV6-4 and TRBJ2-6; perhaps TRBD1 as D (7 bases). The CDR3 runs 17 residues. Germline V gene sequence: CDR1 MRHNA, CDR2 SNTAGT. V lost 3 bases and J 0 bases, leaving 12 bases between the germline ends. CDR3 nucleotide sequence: TGTGCCAGCAGTGAATCAGGGGGGCTCTCTGGGGCCAACGTCCTGACTTTC. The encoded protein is CASSESGGLSGANVLTF.

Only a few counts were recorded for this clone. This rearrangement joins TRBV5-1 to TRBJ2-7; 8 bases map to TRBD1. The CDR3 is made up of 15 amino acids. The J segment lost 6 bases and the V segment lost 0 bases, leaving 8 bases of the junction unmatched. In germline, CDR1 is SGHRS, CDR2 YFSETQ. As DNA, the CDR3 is TGCGCCAGCAGCTTGGACGGACAGGGTGTAGGCGAGCAGTACTTC. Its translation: CASSLDGQGVGEQYF.

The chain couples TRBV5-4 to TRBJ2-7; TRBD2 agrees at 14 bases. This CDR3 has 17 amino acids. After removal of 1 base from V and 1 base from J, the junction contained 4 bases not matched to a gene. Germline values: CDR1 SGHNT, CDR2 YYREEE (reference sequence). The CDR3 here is CASSLIGLAGGSYEQYF. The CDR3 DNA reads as TGTGCCAGCAGCTTGATTGGACTAGCGGGGGGATCCTACGAGCAGTACTTC.

The CDR3 region has the DNA TGTGCCAGCTCACCAATCCCAGGGGTCTATAACACTGAAGCTTTCTTT. Amino acids: CASSPIPGVYNTEAFF. The J gene is TRBJ1-1, the V gene TRBV18; D may be TRBD1 (6 bases). V lost 2 bases to trimming and J lost 2 bases, with 15 bases between them. Germline CDR1 reads KGHSH; CDR2 reads LQKENI. The CDR3 loop spans 16 amino acids.

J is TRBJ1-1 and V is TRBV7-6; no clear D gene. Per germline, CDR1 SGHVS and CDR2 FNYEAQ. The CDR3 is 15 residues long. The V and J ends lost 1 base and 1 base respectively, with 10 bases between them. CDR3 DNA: TGTGCCAGCAGCTTAGTCGGGGATGAGAACACTGAAGCTTTCTTT. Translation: CASSLVGDENTEAFF. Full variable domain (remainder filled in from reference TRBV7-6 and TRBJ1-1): GAGVSQSPRYKVTKRGQDVALRCDPISGHVSLYWYRQALGQGPEFLTYFNYEAQQDKSGLPNDRFSAERPEGSISTLTIQRTEQRDSAMYRCASSLVGDENTEAFFGQGTRLTVV.

DNA for the CDR3: TGTGCCAGTAGTACCCGGACCGGACAGGGGGCGGGAGGCTACACCTTC. Its translation: CASSTRTGQGAGGYTF. The rearrangement joins TRBV19 to TRBJ1-2; 11 bases align to TRBD1. CDR1 and CDR2 from the germline V gene are LNHDA and SQIVND (reference sequence). The CDR3 sequence is 16 residues long. J lost 8 bases, V lost 4 bases, and 12 bases had no gene match.

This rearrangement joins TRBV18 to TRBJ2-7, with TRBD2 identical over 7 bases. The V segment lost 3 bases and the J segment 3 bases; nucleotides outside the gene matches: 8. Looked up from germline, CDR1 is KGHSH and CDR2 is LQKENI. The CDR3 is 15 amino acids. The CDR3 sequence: CASSPSGMPLYEQYF. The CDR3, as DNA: TGTGCCAGCTCACCCAGCGGGATGCCCCTCTACGAGCAGTACTTC.

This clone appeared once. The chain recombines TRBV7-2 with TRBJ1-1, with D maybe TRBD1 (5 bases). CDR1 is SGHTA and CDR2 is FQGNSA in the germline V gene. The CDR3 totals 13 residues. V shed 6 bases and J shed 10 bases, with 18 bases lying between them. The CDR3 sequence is CASSLLRVRPAFF. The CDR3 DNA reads TGTGCCAGCAGTTTACTCAGGGTTCGACCAGCTTTCTTT.

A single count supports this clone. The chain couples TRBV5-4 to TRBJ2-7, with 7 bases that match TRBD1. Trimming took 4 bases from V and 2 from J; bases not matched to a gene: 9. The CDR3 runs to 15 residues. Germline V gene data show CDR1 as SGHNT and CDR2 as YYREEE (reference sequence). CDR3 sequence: CASSPELGQPYEQYF. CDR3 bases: TGTGCCAGCAGCCCCGAGCTGGGACAGCCCTACGAGCAGTACTTC.

The CDR3 protein is CATSRVTSGRNEQFF. CDR3 bases: TGTGCCACCAGCAGAGTAACTAGCGGGAGGAATGAGCAGTTCTTC. The chain recombines TRBV15 with TRBJ2-1; 12 bases are shared with TRBD2. Germline trimming cut 1 base from V and 7 bases from J; bases unmatched to any gene: 2. CDR1 and CDR2 (germline): LNHNV, YYDKDF (reference sequence). The CDR3 is 15 amino acids. The full variable domain, in which reference TRBV15 and TRBJ2-1 provide the parts outside the CDR3, is DAMVIQNPRYQVTQFGKPVTLSCSQTLNHNVMYWYQQKSSQAPKLLFHYYDKDFNNEADTPDNFQSRRPNTSFCFLDIRSPGLGDTAMYLCATSRVTSGRNEQFFGPGTRLTVL.

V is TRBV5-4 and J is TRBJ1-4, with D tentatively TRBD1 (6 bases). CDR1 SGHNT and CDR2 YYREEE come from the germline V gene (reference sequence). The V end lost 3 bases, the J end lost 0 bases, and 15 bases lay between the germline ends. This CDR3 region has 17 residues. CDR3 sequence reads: CASSSVGGHATNEKLFF. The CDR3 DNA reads TGTGCCAGCAGCTCGGTGGGGGGGCACGCAACTAATGAAAAACTGTTTTTT.

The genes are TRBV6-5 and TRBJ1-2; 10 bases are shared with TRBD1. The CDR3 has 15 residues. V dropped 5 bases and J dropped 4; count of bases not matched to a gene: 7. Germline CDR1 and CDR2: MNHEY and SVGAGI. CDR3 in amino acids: CASSTDRGRLYGYTF. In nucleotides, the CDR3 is TGTGCCAGCAGTACAGACAGGGGGCGTCTCTATGGCTACACCTTC.

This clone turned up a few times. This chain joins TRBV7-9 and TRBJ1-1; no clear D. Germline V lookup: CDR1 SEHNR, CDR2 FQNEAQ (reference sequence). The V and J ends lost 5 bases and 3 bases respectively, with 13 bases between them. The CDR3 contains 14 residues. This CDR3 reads CASSTDFSDTEAFF. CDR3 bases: TGTGCCAGCAGCACGGACTTCTCCGACACTGAAGCTTTCTTT.

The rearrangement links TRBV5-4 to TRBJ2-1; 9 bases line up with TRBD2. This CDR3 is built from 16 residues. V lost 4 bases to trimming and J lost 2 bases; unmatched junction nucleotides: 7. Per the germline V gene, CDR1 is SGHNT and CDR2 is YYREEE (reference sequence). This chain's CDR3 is CASSTTAGGPYNEQFF. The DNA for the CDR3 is TGTGCCAGCAGCACCACCGCGGGGGGGCCCTACAATGAGCAGTTCTTC.

CDR3 nucleotide sequence: TGTGCCAGCAGCCGCGAGAGGGACAGTGCCTATGGCTACACCTTC. It is translated as CASSRERDSAYGYTF. The chain carries TRBV9 and TRBJ1-2; TRBD1 aligns across 7 bases. The CDR3 is 15 amino acids. V shed 4 bases and J 4 bases; nucleotides not matched to a gene: 10. Germline V CDR1 and CDR2: SGDLS, YYNGEE.

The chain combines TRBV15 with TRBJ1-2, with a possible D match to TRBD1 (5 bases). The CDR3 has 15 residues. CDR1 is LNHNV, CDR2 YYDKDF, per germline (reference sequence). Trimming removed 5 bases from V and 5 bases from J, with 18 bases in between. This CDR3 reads CATSPRDGLTYGYTF. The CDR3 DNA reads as TGTGCCACCAGCCCGAGGGACGGACTAACTTATGGCTACACCTTC.

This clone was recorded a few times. This CDR3 is CASLPVPRGNRQYF. For the CDR3, the DNA is TGTGCCAGCCTCCCGGTTCCAAGGGGGAATAGGCAGTATTTT. The rearrangement links TRBV13 to TRBJ2-3, with a weak D call TRBD1 (6 bases). The CDR3 contains 14 residues. V dropped 8 bases and J dropped 11 bases, with 23 bases sitting between them. Germline V gene lookup returns CDR1 PRHDT and CDR2 FYEKMQ (reference sequence).

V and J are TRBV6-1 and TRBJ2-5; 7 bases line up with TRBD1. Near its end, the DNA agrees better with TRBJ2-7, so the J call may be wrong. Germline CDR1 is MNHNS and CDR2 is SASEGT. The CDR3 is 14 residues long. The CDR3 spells CASRKQGRTYEQYF. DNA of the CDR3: TGTGCCAGCAGGAAACAGGGGCGAACCTACGAGCAGTACTTC.